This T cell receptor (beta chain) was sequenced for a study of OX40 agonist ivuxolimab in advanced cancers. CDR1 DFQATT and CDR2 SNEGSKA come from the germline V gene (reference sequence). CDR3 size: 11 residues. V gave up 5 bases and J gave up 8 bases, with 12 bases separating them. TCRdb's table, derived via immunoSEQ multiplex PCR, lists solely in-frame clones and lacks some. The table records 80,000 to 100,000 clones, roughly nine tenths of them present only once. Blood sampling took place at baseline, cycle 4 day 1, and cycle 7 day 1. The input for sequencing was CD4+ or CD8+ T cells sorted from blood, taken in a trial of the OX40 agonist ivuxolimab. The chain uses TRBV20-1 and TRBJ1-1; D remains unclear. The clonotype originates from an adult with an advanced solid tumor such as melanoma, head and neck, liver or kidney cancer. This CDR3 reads CSAPSGSEAFF. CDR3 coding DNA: TGCAGTGCTCCGAGTGGATCAGAAGCTTTCTTT.